This TCR beta chain came from a study of vaccination effects on CD4 cells after COVID-19 (dated by TCRdb to 2022 to 2024). About the full investigation: Post-vaccine samples across the study were collected a median of 72 days after the second dose, with a range of 14 to 241. SARS-CoV-2 spike-specific CD4+ TCR repertoires from before and after mRNA vaccination were compared in COVID-19 convalescent patients and in infection-naive vaccine recipients. A total of 10 COVID-19 convalescent patients and a handful of SARS-CoV-2-naive healthy vaccine recipients were included in the full study. In the study, cultures from other donors were sequenced using the Oncomine TCR Beta short-read assay on an Illumina iSeq 100. The full study reports these points: Both infection-induced and vaccine-induced clones contracted markedly at late post-vaccination timepoints, which is consistent with waning T cell responses. The study was limited by a small number of convalescent patients and lacked early post-infection timepoints. In healthy vaccine recipients, vaccine-induced clones were almost all SARS-CoV-2 mono-reactive, with only 1 of 255 being cross-reactive with common cold coronaviruses.

The library was obtained by the immunoSEQ multiplex PCR assay. DNA from the cultured, isolated CD4+ T cells was subjected to TCR beta CDR3 sequencing. From the authors' description of their analysis: Non-productive TCR sequences were removed and reads were trimmed to the CDR3 region, keeping CDR3s of at least 7 amino acids. The MANAFEST web app was used to identify antigen-specific clonotypes by comparing expansion in peptide wells with expansion in reference cultures. To be called positive, a clone needed expansion at FDR<0.05 compared with the reference and with all other wells, an odds ratio greater than 5, and a frequency greater than 0.1% in two replicate wells. Clonotypes significantly expanded in SARS-CoV-2 spike wells and in at least one common cold coronavirus spike condition were defined as cross-reactive. Levenshtein distance calculated with the stringdist R package was used to assess CDR3 similarity, and unrooted trees were constructed with ape in R 3.6.1. Sourced from immuneACCESS, this table was stored by TCRdb with only in-frame sequences that have V and J called. A share of the clones is absent; for the studies checked, an unresolved V gene accounts for under half, and the remainder has no known explanation. Clonal size and the V and J genes are those of that table, whereas D and trimming came from the DNA. The sample contains about 80,000 clones, around four fifths of them found a single time. The top ten hold under 1.2% of the sample.

In the ViraFEST assay, PBMC were stimulated with viral peptide pools, and TCR sequencing was then used to find antigen-specific CD4+ T cell clonotypes based on their expansion. After approximately 11 days of culture, CD4+ T cells were isolated with the EasySep CD4+ T cell isolation kit. Two doses of either the BNT162b2 or the mRNA-1273 mRNA SARS-CoV-2 vaccine were administered to participants. Healthy vaccine recipients had no prior SARS-CoV-2 infection, confirmed by negative nucleocapsid antibodies before and after vaccination. Over 1.5 million PBMC per well were cultured with 10 ug/ml peptides in IMDM containing approximately 4.6% human AB serum, about 9.6 IU/ml IL-2 and gentamicin. On days 3 and 7, half of the culture medium was replaced with fresh IL-2-containing medium. Unless noted otherwise, every peptide stimulation condition was grown in triplicate wells. PBMC were separated from whole blood using Ficoll-Paque Plus gradient centrifugation and were then either cryopreserved at -140C or used fresh. The overlapping peptide pools covered the spike proteins of SARS-CoV-2 and of the common cold coronaviruses HCoV-NL63, HCoV-OC43 and HCoV-229E. Genomic DNA was extracted from cultured CD4+ T cells with the QIAamp micro DNA kit.

In regard to this clone: The antigen it binds to is not known. No per-base quality is available; no much larger clone lies one base away.

Trimming takes 1 base from V and 7 bases from J, and the germline ends sit 8 bases apart. The CDR3 starts with the cysteine, ends with the phenylalanine, and has 13 residues. Left in the record is the CDR3 DNA by itself, 39 bases read in frame from the first base. In the germline V gene, CDR1 corresponds to SGHTA and CDR2 to FQGTGA. The starting material was CD4+ T cells from PBMCs cultured with HCoV-OC43 spike peptides, obtained after COVID-19 vaccination. The intended sense of this specimen's cell subset or site label: HCoV-OC43 spike overlapping peptide pool stimulation. In this chain, TRBV7-3 is recombined with TRBJ2-1, with no reliable assignment of the D segment. This TCR came from a human donor who received a COVID-19 vaccine. The nucleotide sequence is TGTGCCAGCAGCTTAATTCTTGGTAATGAGCAGTTCTTC. Translated, it reads CASSLILGNEQFF.